A single sample is the source of the 10 T cell receptor beta chains below, sequenced in a study of cytomegalovirus exposure and HLA in healthy donors. It was with 60 Vbeta and 13 Jbeta primers that the PCR ran. Profiling relied on immunoSEQ multiplex PCR, and the TCRdb table lists in-frame clones only, not all of them. The sample shows about 130,000 clones, more than 60% of them seen only once. The source material was PBMCs. These receptors were obtained from a woman aged 60-75 years in good health and CMV-seropositive.

This clone occurred once. The V call is TRBV7-9, the J call TRBJ1-2; tentative D call: TRBD1 (6 bases). The CDR3 is 12 amino acids. Trimming removed 3 bases at V and 8 bases at J, with 10 bases between. From germline, CDR1 is SEHNR and CDR2 FQNEAQ (reference sequence). DNA of the CDR3: TGTGCCAGCAGCTTCGTGGGGGCCGGCTACACCTTC. Translated: CASSFVGAGYTF. The whole variable domain, filled in from reference TRBV7-9 and TRBJ1-2, reads DTGVSQNPRHKITKRGQNVTFRCDPISEHNRLYWYRQTLGQGPEFLTYFQNEAQLEKSRLLSDRFSAERPKGSFSTLEIQRTEQGDSAMYLCASSFVGAGYTFGSGTRLTVV.

The chain joins TRBV5-4 to TRBJ2-1; D may be TRBD2 (6 bases). V was clipped by 0 bases and J by 7 bases, with 14 bases between them. The germline V gene encodes CDR1 SGHNT and CDR2 YYREEE (reference sequence). This CDR3 comprises 15 residues. CDR3 sequence: CASSLGRELYNEQFF. DNA for the CDR3: TGTGCCAGCAGCTTGGGTCGGGAGCTATATAATGAGCAGTTCTTC. The whole variable domain, remainder taken from reference TRBV5-4 and TRBJ2-1, is ETGVTQSPTHLIKTRGQQVTLRCSSQSGHNTVSWYQQALGQGPQFIFQYYREEENGRGNFPPRFSGLQFPNYSSELNVNALELDDSALYLCASSLGRELYNEQFFGPGTRLTVL.

The rearrangement links TRBV7-2 to TRBJ2-3; D is perhaps TRBD1 (8 bases). The V end was cut by 5 bases, the J end by 4 bases, with 13 bases between. Germline loops: CDR1 SGHTA, CDR2 FQGNSA. The CDR3 loop spans 14 amino acids. The CDR3 DNA is TGTGCCAGCAGCCCTACAGGGGGGGCAGATACGCAGTATTTT. Translating it yields CASSPTGGADTQYF.

The chain is built from TRBV15 and TRBJ1-2; D might be TRBD1 (5 bases). V lost 0 bases to trimming and J lost 6 bases, with 14 bases between them. CDR1 and CDR2 from the germline V gene are LNHNV and YYDKDF (reference sequence). This CDR3 has 15 amino acids. CDR3 region: CATSRDMPGRNGYTF. The DNA of the CDR3 is TGTGCCACCAGCAGAGATATGCCAGGGAGGAATGGCTACACCTTC.

Turning to this clone: Germline and junction disagree at one end, which may indicate a read error. The V gene is TRBV7-9, the J gene TRBJ1-5; 9 bases line up with TRBD1. This CDR3 region has 17 residues. The V gene's germline CDR1 is SEHNR and CDR2 FQNEAQ (reference sequence). The CDR3 region has the DNA TGTTCCAGCAGCTCAGAATCGGACAGGGGCTACAATCAGCCCCAGCATTTT. Amino acids: CSSSSESDRGYNQPQHF. Full variable domain (missing parts from reference TRBV7-9 and TRBJ1-5): DTGVSQNPRHKITKRGQNVTFRCDPISEHNRLYWYRQTLGQGPEFLTYFQNEAQLEKSRLLSDRFSAERPKGSFSTLEIQRTEQGDSAMYLCSSSSESDRGYNQPQHFGDGTRLSIL.

This sequence joins TRBV6-5 and TRBJ1-3, with a possible D match to TRBD1 (6 bases). V lost 2 bases, J lost 0 bases, and 8 bases lay in between. This CDR3 is built from 15 residues. The germline gives CDR1 MNHEY, CDR2 SVGAGI. CDR3 in DNA: TGTGCCAGCAGTTACCTGACAGGCTCTGGAAACACCATATATTTT. It specifies CASSYLTGSGNTIYF.

This rearrangement joins TRBV7-6 to TRBJ1-6, with 7 bases matching TRBD1. This CDR3 is built from 18 residues. Germline V gene lookup returns CDR1 SGHVS and CDR2 FNYEAQ. The V gene end was trimmed by 2 bases and the J gene end by 7 bases; junction bases not matched to a gene: 14. The CDR3 reads CASSLIPPPRQGNSPLHF. In DNA, the CDR3 is TGTGCCAGCAGCTTAATCCCGCCGCCCCGACAGGGAAATTCACCCCTCCACTTT. Full variable domain (remainder filled in from reference TRBV7-6 and TRBJ1-6): GAGVSQSPRYKVTKRGQDVALRCDPISGHVSLYWYRQALGQGPEFLTYFNYEAQQDKSGLPNDRFSAERPEGSISTLTIQRTEQRDSAMYRCASSLIPPPRQGNSPLHFGNGTRLTVT.

This rearrangement joins TRBV6-4 to TRBJ2-6, with 11 bases fitting TRBD1. The CDR3 spans 17 residues. J gave up 0 bases and V 6 bases, and 4 bases lay outside the gene matches. Germline V lookup: CDR1 MRHNA, CDR2 SNTAGT. CDR3 nucleotides: TGTGCCAGCAGAGCCGGGACAGGGGGCTCTGGGGCCAACGTCCTGACTTTC. The encoded protein is CASRAGTGGSGANVLTF.

The rearrangement joins TRBV7-8 to TRBJ1-2; no definite D call. Germline V gene sequence: CDR1 SGHVS, CDR2 FQNEAQ. The length of the CDR3 is 13 residues. The V gene lost 0 bases and the J gene lost 9 bases, with 11 bases spanning the gap. CDR3 bases: TGTGCCAGCAGCTTAGCCCTCAAGCGTCGCTACACCTTC. Protein: CASSLALKRRYTF.

Notes on this clone: The junction departs from the called germline gene at one end, perhaps through a read error. This rearrangement joins TRBV7-9 to TRBJ2-7, with D perhaps TRBD1 (5 bases). This CDR3 region has 15 residues. The germline CDR1 and CDR2 sequences are SEHNR and FQNEAQ (reference sequence). This chain's CDR3 is CSSSFPPAGSNEQYF. CDR3 coding DNA: TGTTCCAGCAGCTTCCCGCCGGCAGGGTCTAACGAGCAGTACTTC.